A single sample gave rise to the 29 T cell receptor beta chains below, sequenced in a study of cytomegalovirus exposure and HLA in healthy donors. Primers: 60 Vbeta forward and 13 Jbeta reverse. Only in-frame clones appear in the TCRdb table, and some are missing; sequencing was by immunoSEQ multiplex PCR. The data show approximately 100,000 clones, with roughly 80% seen just once and 2.5% held by the top ten. The sequenced sample was PBMCs. The receptors originated from a man aged 40-50 years in good health and CMV-seronegative.

The chain recombines TRBV30 with TRBJ1-2; D not resolved. Between the trimmed V and J ends, which lost 1 base and 7 bases, there was a span of 16 bases. The CDR3 totals 14 residues. Germline V lookup: CDR1 GTSNPN, CDR2 SVGIG (reference sequence). This CDR3 reads CAWSGTLIKRGYTF. The CDR3 DNA reads as TGTGCCTGGAGTGGAACGCTAATCAAACGTGGCTACACCTTC. Full variable domain (outside the CDR3, taken from reference TRBV30 and TRBJ1-2): SQTIHQWPATLVQPVGSPLSLECTVEGTSNPNLYWYRQAAGRGLQLLFYSVGIGQISSEVPQNLSASRPQDRQFILSSKKLLLSDSGFYLCAWSGTLIKRGYTFGSGTRLTVV.

CDR3 DNA: TGTGCCAGCAGCCCCACACCGGGACTCTCAAACACCGGGGAGCTGTTTTTT. Residues: CASSPTPGLSNTGELFF. J is TRBJ2-2 and V is TRBV5-4; a possible D gene is TRBD2 (6 bases). The CDR3 consists of 17 residues. The germline V and J ends were trimmed by 4 bases and 2 bases, with 18 bases remaining between them. Germline V gene data show CDR1 as SGHNT and CDR2 as YYREEE (reference sequence).

The chain employs TRBV14 and TRBJ1-3, with TRBD1 as a possible D gene (5 bases). V lost 0 bases to trimming and J lost 0 bases, with 24 bases between them. The CDR3 contains 21 residues. Germline V lookup: CDR1 SGHDN, CDR2 FVKESK. The CDR3 loop is CASSQELVRRGLASSGNTIYF. CDR3 nucleotides: TGTGCCAGCAGCCAAGAGTTAGTCCGGAGGGGTCTAGCTTCCTCTGGAAACACCATATATTTT.

The chain recombines TRBV15 with TRBJ1-4; a possible D gene is TRBD1 (6 bases). This CDR3 has 15 residues. Germline values: CDR1 LNHNV, CDR2 YYDKDF (reference sequence). Trimming left V 0 bases short and J 8 bases short, with 13 bases between. In nucleotides, the CDR3 is TGTGCCACCAGCAGAGATCGGGGGGCTGAAGAAAAACTGTTTTTT. Its translation is CATSRDRGAEEKLFF. The full variable domain, in which reference TRBV15 and TRBJ1-4 provide the parts outside the CDR3, is DAMVIQNPRYQVTQFGKPVTLSCSQTLNHNVMYWYQQKSSQAPKLLFHYYDKDFNNEADTPDNFQSRRPNTSFCFLDIRSPGLGDTAMYLCATSRDRGAEEKLFFGSGTQLSVL.

The rearrangement joins TRBV6-6 to TRBJ2-7; D might be TRBD2 (7 bases). The length of the CDR3 is 13 residues. The germline V gene has CDR1 MNHNY and CDR2 SVGAGI (reference sequence). Trimming left V 4 bases short and J 6 bases short, with 13 bases between. In DNA, the CDR3 is TGTGCCAGCAGTTTTCAGGGGAGGGGCGAGCAGTACTTC. The encoded protein is CASSFQGRGEQYF.

CDR3 loop: CASSTRGTWQTGELFF. CDR3 in DNA: TGTGCCAGCAGCACCAGGGGAACCTGGCAGACCGGGGAGCTGTTTTTT. V and J are TRBV5-4 and TRBJ2-2; D possibly corresponds to TRBD1 (6 bases). V lost 4 bases, J lost 5 bases, and 18 bases lay in between. This CDR3 spans 16 amino acids. The germline gives CDR1 SGHNT, CDR2 YYREEE (reference sequence). The variable domain in full, completed from reference TRBV5-4 and TRBJ2-2, reads ETGVTQSPTHLIKTRGQQVTLRCSSQSGHNTVSWYQQALGQGPQFIFQYYREEENGRGNFPPRFSGLQFPNYSSELNVNALELDDSALYLCASSTRGTWQTGELFFGEGSRLTVL.

This clone was found a few times. This rearrangement joins TRBV27 to TRBJ2-1; 7 bases are shared with TRBD1. Germline values: CDR1 MNHEY, CDR2 SMNVEV (reference sequence). The CDR3 covers 17 residues. V gave up 6 bases and J gave up 0 bases; unmatched junction bases: 11. In DNA form, the CDR3 reads TGTGCCAGCAGCTGGGGGACCAGGGGGTACTCCTACAATGAGCAGTTCTTC. Amino acid sequence: CASSWGTRGYSYNEQFF.

This chain uses TRBV5-5 with TRBJ1-1; weak D call: TRBD1 (5 bases). V gave up 3 bases and J gave up 2 bases, with 14 bases separating them. The CDR3 loop spans 15 amino acids. Germline values: CDR1 SGHKS, CDR2 YYEKEE (reference sequence). CDR3 loop: CASSSDPTVNTEAFF. The CDR3 region has the DNA TGTGCCAGCAGCTCGGATCCGACAGTAAACACTGAAGCTTTCTTT.

V is TRBV7-9 and J is TRBJ2-5; 8 nucleotides line up with TRBD2. Germline V gives CDR1 SEHNR, CDR2 FQNEAQ (reference sequence). Germline trimming cut 3 bases from V and 3 bases from J; bases unmatched to any gene: 0. The CDR3 loop spans 13 amino acids. The CDR3 is CASSFGGEETQYF. The DNA of the CDR3 is TGTGCCAGCAGCTTCGGGGGGGAAGAGACCCAGTACTTC.

The chain uses TRBV19 and TRBJ1-1, with D perhaps matching TRBD1 (5 bases). The CDR3 is 16 residues long. V was pared by 3 bases and J by 6 bases, with 20 bases between. Germline lookup yields CDR1 LNHDA and CDR2 SQIVND (reference sequence). Here the CDR3 DNA reads TGTGCCAGTAGTATCCGGACAAGCGGGGGAAGGTCTGAAGCTTTCTTT. This codes for CASSIRTSGGRSEAFF.

The chain combines TRBV21-1 with TRBJ2-7; no check of the table's D call, TRBD2, against the DNA was made. TRBV21-1 counts as a pseudogene. The CDR3 contains 11 residues. The CDR3 spells CASSLGHEQYF. The CDR3, as DNA: TGTGCCAGCAGCCTAGGTCACGAGCAGTACTTC.

This chain connects TRBV6-1 to TRBJ2-3; D is perhaps TRBD1 (5 bases). The CDR3 has 16 amino acids. CDR1 and CDR2 (germline): MNHNS, SASEGT. V shed 4 bases and J shed 1 base, with 15 bases lying between them. This chain's CDR3 is CASSADRGRGTDTQYF. The CDR3, as DNA: TGTGCCAGCAGTGCAGATAGGGGCAGGGGCACAGATACGCAGTATTTT.

This clone showed up just a few times. At one end the junction does not follow the germline gene, possibly because of a read error. The V call is TRBV7-9, the J call TRBJ1-4; no definite D call. Germline CDR1 SEHNR, CDR2 FQNEAQ (reference sequence). The CDR3 sequence is 14 residues long. The chain's CDR3 is CSSSLGRSNEKLFF. CDR3 bases: TGTTCCAGCAGCTTAGGGCGGAGTAATGAAAAACTGTTTTTT.

This chain joins TRBV18 and TRBJ1-1, with TRBD1 matching 8 bases. Per germline, CDR1 KGHSH and CDR2 LQKENI. This CDR3 comprises 13 residues. V gave up 2 bases and J gave up 5 bases; unmatched junction bases: 1. The CDR3 nucleotides read TGTGCCAGCTCACCAACAGGGGGGACTGAAGCTTTCTTT. Protein sequence: CASSPTGGTEAFF. The full variable domain, rest sourced from reference TRBV18 and TRBJ1-1, is NAGVMQNPRHLVRRRGQEARLRCSPMKGHSHVYWYRQLPEEGLKFMVYLQKENIIDESGMPKERFSAEFPKEGPSILRIQQVVRGDSAAYFCASSPTGGTEAFFGQGTRLTVV.

This clone was counted a few times. This rearrangement joins TRBV5-5 to TRBJ2-1; 11 positions agree with TRBD2. This CDR3 spans 17 amino acids. CDR1 is SGHKS, CDR2 YYEKEE, per germline (reference sequence). Losses at the gene ends were 3 bases for V and 4 bases for J; bases not matched to a gene: 9. The CDR3 DNA reads as TGTGCCAGCAGCTCGGGCTCTAGCGGGGGGCAATACAATGAGCAGTTCTTC. Translated: CASSSGSSGGQYNEQFF. The complete variable domain, with remaining parts taken from reference TRBV5-5 and TRBJ2-1, reads DAGVTQSPTHLIKTRGQQVTLRCSPISGHKSVSWYQQVLGQGPQFIFQYYEKEERGRGNFPDRFSARQFPNYSSELNVNALLLGDSALYLCASSSGSSGGQYNEQFFGPGTRLTVL.

The chain links TRBV25-1 to TRBJ1-3, with D hard to call. The CDR3 loop spans 14 amino acids. Deletions cut 0 bases from V and 2 bases from J, with 5 bases between. Germline assignment: CDR1 MGHDK and CDR2 SYGVNS. CDR3 sequence: CASSEYETGNTIYF. CDR3 nucleotides: TGTGCCAGCAGTGAATATGAGACTGGAAACACCATATATTTT.

The CDR3 protein is CASSLGQFTDTQYF. The CDR3 coding sequence is TGTGCCAGCAGCTTGGGGCAGTTCACAGATACGCAGTATTTT. This chain links TRBV7-9 with TRBJ2-3; TRBD1 is a possible D gene (5 bases). The germline gives CDR1 SEHNR, CDR2 FQNEAQ (reference sequence). The CDR3 extends over 14 amino acids. Trimming pared 3 bases from V and 2 bases from J, leaving 9 bases between.

The chain carries TRBV5-5 and TRBJ2-3; possible D gene TRBD1, 6 bases. There are 13 residues in the CDR3. Germline lookup yields CDR1 SGHKS and CDR2 YYEKEE (reference sequence). Trimming shortened V by 5 bases and J by 0 bases, and 7 bases separated the two germline ends. DNA of the CDR3: TGTGCCAGCAGTACAGGGAGCACAGATACGCAGTATTTT. This translates into CASSTGSTDTQYF.

The chain combines TRBV19 with TRBJ2-7, with 9 bases lining up with TRBD1. CDR3 length: 14 amino acids. Trimming at V came to 4 bases and at J to 3 bases, leaving 4 bases not matched to a gene. Germline CDR1 LNHDA, CDR2 SQIVND (reference sequence). The CDR3 sequence is CASSRDRASYEQYF. The CDR3 coding sequence is TGTGCCAGTAGTAGGGACAGGGCGAGCTACGAGCAGTACTTC.

The chain uses TRBV15 and TRBJ2-1; 13 nucleotides agree with TRBD2. CDR3 length: 17 amino acids. V gave up 1 base and J gave up 5 bases; unmatched junction bases: 5. Germline CDR1 LNHNV, CDR2 YYDKDF (reference sequence). The CDR3 DNA is TGTGCCACCAGCAGAGCCTTACTAGCGGGGGGGCACAATGAGCAGTTCTTC. Its translation: CATSRALLAGGHNEQFF.

This clone was counted between two and nine times. This rearrangement joins TRBV19 to TRBJ1-4; a weak D match, TRBD1 (5 bases). CDR1 and CDR2 from the germline V gene are LNHDA and SQIVND (reference sequence). The germline V and J ends were trimmed by 4 bases and 5 bases, with 17 bases remaining between them. This CDR3 comprises 16 residues. The DNA for the CDR3 is TGTGCCAGTAGTACCCCGGTGGGGGGTACGAATGAAAAACTGTTTTTT. It is translated as CASSTPVGGTNEKLFF. The whole variable domain, filled in from reference TRBV19 and TRBJ1-4, reads DGGITQSPKYLFRKEGQNVTLSCEQNLNHDAMYWYRQDPGQGLRLIYYSQIVNDFQKGDIAEGYSVSREKKESFPLTVTSAQKNPTAFYLCASSTPVGGTNEKLFFGSGTQLSVL.

This clone has a handful of counts. The chain combines TRBV5-1 with TRBJ2-2; 8 bases fit TRBD1. Per germline, CDR1 SGHRS and CDR2 YFSETQ. This CDR3 contains 17 residues. V lost 4 bases, J lost 1 base, and 9 bases stayed unmatched. The CDR3 here is CASSPAPGTGNTGELFF. The CDR3 bases are TGCGCCAGCAGCCCGGCCCCCGGGACAGGGAACACCGGGGAGCTGTTTTTT.

This clone was detected only once. The rearrangement joins TRBV2 to TRBJ2-1; the match to TRBD2 covers 14 bases. Losses at the gene ends were 5 bases for V and 7 bases for J; bases not matched to a gene: 7. The CDR3 is 16 residues long. Germline lookup yields CDR1 SNHLY and CDR2 FYNNEI. The CDR3 loop reads CASSRRLAGGYNEQFF. The CDR3 bases are TGTGCCAGCAGTCGTCGACTAGCGGGGGGGTATAATGAGCAGTTCTTC.

The V call is TRBV15, the J call TRBJ1-2; no clear D. From germline, CDR1 is LNHNV and CDR2 YYDKDF (reference sequence). The CDR3 has 13 amino acids. V lost 0 bases, J lost 3 bases, and 5 bases lay in between. CDR3 loop: CATSRDSDYGYTF. Written as DNA, the CDR3 is TGTGCCACCAGCAGAGACTCAGACTATGGCTACACCTTC.

The chain recombines TRBV11-2 with TRBJ1-1; no definite D call. The CDR3 runs 13 residues. Trimming removed 1 base from V and 3 bases from J, with 6 bases in between. Looked up from germline, CDR1 is SGHAT and CDR2 is FQNNGV. The CDR3 sequence: CASSLALYTEAFF. The CDR3 nucleotides are TGTGCCAGCAGCTTAGCGCTATACACTGAAGCTTTCTTT.

This clone occurred a few times. This chain joins TRBV2 and TRBJ2-6; TRBD1 agrees at 9 bases. V shed 2 bases, J shed 4 bases, and the junction held 6 bases outside the gene matches. The CDR3 length is 17 residues. Germline V CDR1 and CDR2: SNHLY, FYNNEI. The CDR3 DNA is TGTGCCAGCAGTGAACCAGGGACAGGGAACGGGGCCAACGTCCTGACTTTC. Translation: CASSEPGTGNGANVLTF.

The CDR3 loop reads CASSQNTGLRNYGYTF. DNA for the CDR3: TGTGCCAGCAGTCAAAATACAGGGTTGCGGAACTATGGCTACACCTTC. This chain uses TRBV7-9 with TRBJ1-2, with D possibly TRBD1 on 6 matching bases. V was cut by 6 bases and J by 2 bases, with 19 bases left in between. Per germline, CDR1 SEHNR and CDR2 FQNEAQ (reference sequence). The CDR3 contains 16 residues.

This clone was seen more than once but under ten times. This chain joins TRBV2 and TRBJ2-2; perhaps TRBD1 as D (6 bases). The V gene lost 5 bases and the J gene lost 0 bases, with 10 bases spanning the gap. The CDR3 extends over 15 amino acids. The germline V gene has CDR1 SNHLY and CDR2 FYNNEI. The CDR3 spells CASSPDRPNTGELFF. The DNA for the CDR3 is TGTGCCAGCAGTCCCGACAGGCCGAACACCGGGGAGCTGTTTTTT. The variable domain in full, completed from reference TRBV2 and TRBJ2-2, reads EPEVTQTPSHQVTQMGQEVILRCVPISNHLYFYWYRQILGQKVEFLVSFYNNEISEKSEIFDDQFSVERPDGSNFTLKIRSTKLEDSAMYFCASSPDRPNTGELFFGEGSRLTVL.

The chain joins TRBV19 to TRBJ2-2; TRBD1 matches at 9 bases. V gave up 5 bases and J gave up 7 bases; unmatched junction bases: 5. The CDR3 loop spans 14 amino acids. CDR1 is LNHDA and CDR2 is SQIVND in the germline V gene (reference sequence). The CDR3 bases are TGTGCCAGTAGTCAACAGGGGGCGTACGGGGAGCTGTTTTTT. Translated, it gives CASSQQGAYGELFF.